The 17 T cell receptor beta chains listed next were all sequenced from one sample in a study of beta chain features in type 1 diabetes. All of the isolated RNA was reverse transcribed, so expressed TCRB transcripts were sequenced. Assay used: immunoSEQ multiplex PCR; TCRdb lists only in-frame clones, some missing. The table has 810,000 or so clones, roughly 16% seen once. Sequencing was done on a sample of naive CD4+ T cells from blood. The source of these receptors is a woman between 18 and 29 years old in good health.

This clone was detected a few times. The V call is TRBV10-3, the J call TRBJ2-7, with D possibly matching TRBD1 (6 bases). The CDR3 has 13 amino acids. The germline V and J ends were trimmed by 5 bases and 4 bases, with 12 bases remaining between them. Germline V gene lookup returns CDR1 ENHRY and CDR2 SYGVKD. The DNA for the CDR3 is TGTGCCATCAGTCCGACAGGAGCTTACGAGCAGTACTTC. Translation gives CAISPTGAYEQYF.

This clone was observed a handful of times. CDR3 amino acids: CAISQDSFSGNTIYF. CDR3 nucleotide sequence: TGTGCCATCAGCCAGGACTCTTTCTCTGGAAACACCATATATTTT. This chain links TRBV10-3 with TRBJ1-3; D gene ambiguous. This CDR3 spans 15 amino acids. Trimming removed 6 bases at V and 0 bases at J, with 12 bases between. Germline CDR1 ENHRY, CDR2 SYGVKD.

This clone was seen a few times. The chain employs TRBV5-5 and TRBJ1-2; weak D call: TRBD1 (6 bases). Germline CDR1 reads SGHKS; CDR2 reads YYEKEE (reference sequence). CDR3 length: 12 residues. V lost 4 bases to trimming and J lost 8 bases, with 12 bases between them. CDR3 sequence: CASSRQEGGYTF. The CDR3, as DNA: TGTGCCAGCAGCCGACAGGAAGGCGGCTACACCTTC.

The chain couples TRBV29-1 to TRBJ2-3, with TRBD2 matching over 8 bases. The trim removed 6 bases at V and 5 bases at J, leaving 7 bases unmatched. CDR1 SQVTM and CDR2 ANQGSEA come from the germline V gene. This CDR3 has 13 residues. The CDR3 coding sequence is TGCAGCGTCTCTCAGCTAGCGGGAGATACGCAGTATTTT. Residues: CSVSQLAGDTQYF.

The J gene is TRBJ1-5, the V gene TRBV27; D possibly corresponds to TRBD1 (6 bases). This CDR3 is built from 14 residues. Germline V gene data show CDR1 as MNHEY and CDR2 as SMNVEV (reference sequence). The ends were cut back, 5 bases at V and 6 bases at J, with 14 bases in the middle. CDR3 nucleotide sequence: TGTGCCAGCAGTCCGTGGGGGGCCCCTCAGCCCCAGCATTTT. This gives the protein CASSPWGAPQPQHF.

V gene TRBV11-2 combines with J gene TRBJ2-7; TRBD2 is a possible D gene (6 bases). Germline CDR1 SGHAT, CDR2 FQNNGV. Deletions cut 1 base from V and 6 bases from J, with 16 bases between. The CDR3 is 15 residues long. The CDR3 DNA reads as TGTGCCAGCAGCTTAGGCGGGGCTAAGGGTGCCGAGCAGTACTTC. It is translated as CASSLGGAKGAEQYF.

CDR3: CASSLAQASGYSSSYNEQFF. DNA of the CDR3: TGTGCCAGCAGCTTAGCGCAGGCTAGCGGCTATTCGAGCTCCTACAATGAGCAGTTCTTC. This chain connects TRBV7-2 to TRBJ2-1, with TRBD2 matching over 7 bases. The CDR3 is made up of 20 amino acids. V gave up 0 bases and J gave up 0 bases; unmatched junction bases: 14. The germline V gene has CDR1 SGHTA and CDR2 FQGNSA.

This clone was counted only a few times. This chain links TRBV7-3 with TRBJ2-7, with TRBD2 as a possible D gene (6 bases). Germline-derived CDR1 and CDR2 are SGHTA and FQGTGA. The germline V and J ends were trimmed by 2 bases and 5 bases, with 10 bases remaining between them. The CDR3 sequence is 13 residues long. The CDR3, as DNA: TGTGCCAGCAGCTTAGGTCGGGGGAACGAGCAGTACTTC. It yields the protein CASSLGRGNEQYF. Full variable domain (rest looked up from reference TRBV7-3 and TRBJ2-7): GAGVSQTPSNKVTEKGKYVELRCDPISGHTALYWYRQSLGQGPEFLIYFQGTGAADDSGLPNDRFFAVRPEGSVSTLKIQRTERGDSAVYLCASSLGRGNEQYFGPGTRLTVT.

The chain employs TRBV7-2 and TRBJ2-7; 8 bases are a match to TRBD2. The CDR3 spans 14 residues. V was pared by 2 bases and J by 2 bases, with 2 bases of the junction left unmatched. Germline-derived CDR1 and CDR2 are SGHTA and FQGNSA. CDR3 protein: CASSLTSGAYEQYF. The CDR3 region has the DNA TGTGCCAGCAGCTTAACTAGCGGAGCCTACGAGCAGTACTTC.

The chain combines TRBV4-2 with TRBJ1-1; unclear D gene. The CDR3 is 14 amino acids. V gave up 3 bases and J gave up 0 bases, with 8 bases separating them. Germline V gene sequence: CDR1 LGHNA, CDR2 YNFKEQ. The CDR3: CASSQPRMNTEAFF. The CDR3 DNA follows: TGTGCCAGCAGCCAGCCAAGGATGAACACTGAAGCTTTCTTT.

CDR3 bases: TGTGCCAGCTCACTGGACGGGTACGAGCAGTACTTC. This sequence encodes CASSLDGYEQYF. The chain employs TRBV18 and TRBJ2-7, with D unclear. Trimming removed 4 bases from V and 4 bases from J, with 8 bases in between. CDR1 and CDR2 from the germline V gene are KGHSH and LQKENI. The CDR3 totals 12 residues.

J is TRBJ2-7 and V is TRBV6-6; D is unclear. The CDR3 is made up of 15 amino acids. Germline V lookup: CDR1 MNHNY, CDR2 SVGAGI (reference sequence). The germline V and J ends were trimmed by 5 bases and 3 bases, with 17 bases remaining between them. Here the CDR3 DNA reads TGTGCCAGCAGTCCCCCCGGCACCCGAGGCTACGAGCAGTACTTC. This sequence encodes CASSPPGTRGYEQYF.

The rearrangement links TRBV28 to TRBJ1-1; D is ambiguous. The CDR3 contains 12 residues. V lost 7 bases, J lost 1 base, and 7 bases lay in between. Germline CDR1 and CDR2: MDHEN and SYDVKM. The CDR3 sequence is CASTRTNTEAFF. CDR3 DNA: TGTGCCAGCACCCGGACGAACACTGAAGCTTTCTTT.

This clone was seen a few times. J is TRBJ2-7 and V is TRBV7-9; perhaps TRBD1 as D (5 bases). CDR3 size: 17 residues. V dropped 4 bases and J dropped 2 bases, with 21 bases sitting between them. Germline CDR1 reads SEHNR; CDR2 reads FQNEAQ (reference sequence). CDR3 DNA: TGTGCCAGCAGCTCCCATCTCCCCAGTAGGGGAACCTACGAGCAGTACTTC. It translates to CASSSHLPSRGTYEQYF. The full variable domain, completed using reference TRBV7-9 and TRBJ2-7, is DTGVSQNPRHKITKRGQNVTFRCDPISEHNRLYWYRQTLGQGPEFLTYFQNEAQLEKSRLLSDRFSAERPKGSFSTLEIQRTEQGDSAMYLCASSSHLPSRGTYEQYFGPGTRLTVT.

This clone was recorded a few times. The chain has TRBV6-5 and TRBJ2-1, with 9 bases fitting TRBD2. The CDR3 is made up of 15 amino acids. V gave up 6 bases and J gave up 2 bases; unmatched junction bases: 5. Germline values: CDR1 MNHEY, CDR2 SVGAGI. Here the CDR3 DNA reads TGTGCCAGCAGCCCTACTAGCGGGCCCTACAATGAGCAGTTCTTC. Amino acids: CASSPTSGPYNEQFF.

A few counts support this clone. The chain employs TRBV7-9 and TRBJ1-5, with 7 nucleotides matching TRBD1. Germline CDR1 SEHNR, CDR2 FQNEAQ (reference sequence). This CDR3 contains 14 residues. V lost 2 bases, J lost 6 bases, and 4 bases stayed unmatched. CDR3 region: CASSLTGVRQPQHF. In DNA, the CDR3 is TGTGCCAGCAGCTTAACAGGGGTGCGTCAGCCCCAGCATTTT.

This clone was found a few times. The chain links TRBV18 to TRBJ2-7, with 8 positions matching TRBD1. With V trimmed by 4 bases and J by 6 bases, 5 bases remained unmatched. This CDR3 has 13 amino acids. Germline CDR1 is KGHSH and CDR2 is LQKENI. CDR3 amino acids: CASSLDDRGEQYF. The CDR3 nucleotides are TGTGCCAGCTCACTAGACGACAGGGGCGAGCAGTACTTC.